One and the same sample provided the 11 T cell receptor beta chains below, sequenced in a study of CD4 T cells in relation to SARS-CoV-2 and coronaviruses. The data were produced by immunoSEQ multiplex PCR, yet TCRdb's version contains in-frame clones alone and is incomplete. The sample lists about 36,000 clones; just over 75% were seen once. The antigens these receptors bind are not known. Sequenced material: memory CD4+ T cells from PBMCs, cultured in vitro. The source of these receptors is an adult with COVID-19.

This chain uses TRBV11-2 with TRBJ2-1, with 13 bases lining up with TRBD2. CDR1 and CDR2 from the germline V gene are SGHAT and FQNNGV. The length of the CDR3 is 16 residues. V trimming: 5 bases; J trimming: 8 bases; junction bases outside the gene matches: 9. CDR3 in DNA: TGTGCCAGCAGCGAGGTCGGGACTAGCGGGATTGATGAGCAGTTCTTC. Its translation: CASSEVGTSGIDEQFF.

The genes are TRBV6-5 and TRBJ2-7; 12 bases map to TRBD2. The CDR3 covers 15 residues. Germline V gene sequence: CDR1 MNHEY, CDR2 SVGAGI. The V gene end was trimmed by 6 bases and the J gene end by 4 bases; junction bases not matched to a gene: 7. CDR3 protein: CASRPWTSGTYEQYF. The CDR3, as DNA: TGTGCCAGCAGACCCTGGACTAGCGGGACTTACGAGCAGTACTTC.

The rearrangement joins TRBV10-3 to TRBJ2-7, with TRBD1 matching 10 bases. The germline CDR1 and CDR2 sequences are ENHRY and SYGVKD. CDR3 size: 15 residues. With 2 bases clipped from V and 4 bases from J, the junction kept 5 bases outside the gene matches. The CDR3 coding sequence is TGTGCCATCAGTGAGGGCCGGGACAGGGGTTACGAGCAGTACTTC. It yields the protein CAISEGRDRGYEQYF.

The V gene is TRBV6-1, the J gene TRBJ2-7, with D unresolved. There are 11 residues in the CDR3. The V and J ends lost 0 bases and 5 bases respectively, with 2 bases between them. Per germline, CDR1 MNHNS and CDR2 SASEGT. The CDR3 here is CASSEADEQYF. Here the CDR3 DNA reads TGTGCCAGCAGTGAAGCGGACGAGCAGTACTTC.

CDR3 loop: CSARLANEQFF. In nucleotides, the CDR3 is TGCAGTGCTAGATTAGCGAATGAGCAGTTCTTC. The chain has TRBV20-1 and TRBJ2-1, with TRBD2 as a possible D gene (5 bases). The CDR3 loop spans 11 amino acids. The germline V gene encodes CDR1 DFQATT and CDR2 SNEGSKA (reference sequence). V gave up 2 bases and J gave up 7 bases, with 6 bases separating them.

The chain recombines TRBV2 with TRBJ2-5; TRBD1 or TRBD2 may be the D gene (5 bases each). The CDR3 has 14 residues. V lost 4 bases, J lost 2 bases, and 11 bases lay in between. Germline CDR1 and CDR2: SNHLY and FYNNEI. CDR3 in amino acids: CASSGGTEQETQYF. CDR3 in DNA: TGTGCCAGCAGTGGAGGGACGGAGCAAGAGACCCAGTACTTC.

This chain links TRBV19 with TRBJ2-3, with TRBD2 matching 10 bases. Germline CDR1 LNHDA, CDR2 SQIVND (reference sequence). The CDR3 is 15 residues long. Trimming removed 5 bases from V and 5 bases from J; junction bases left unmatched: 7. CDR3 amino acids: CASSSSSGRKDTQYF. The CDR3 nucleotides read TGTGCCAGTAGTTCTTCTAGCGGGAGAAAAGATACGCAGTATTTT.

The V call is TRBV7-9, the J call TRBJ2-2; 7 nucleotides match TRBD2. V dropped 1 base and J dropped 1; count of bases not matched to a gene: 9. The CDR3 totals 18 residues. From germline, CDR1 is SEHNR and CDR2 FQNEAQ (reference sequence). The CDR3 sequence: CASSLGSREARNTGELFF. The CDR3 bases are TGTGCCAGCAGCTTAGGGTCACGGGAGGCCAGGAACACCGGGGAGCTGTTTTTT.

J is TRBJ1-5 and V is TRBV7-2, with a tentative D call TRBD1 (5 bases). The CDR3 is 15 residues long. V was cut by 2 bases and J by 7 bases, with 15 bases left in between. CDR1 SGHTA and CDR2 FQGNSA come from the germline V gene. The CDR3 reads CASSLKGASWQPQHF. For the CDR3, the DNA is TGTGCCAGCAGCTTAAAAGGGGCGTCATGGCAGCCCCAGCATTTT.

The chain carries TRBV25-1 and TRBJ2-1; D not resolved. This CDR3 region has 11 residues. Trimming left V 6 bases short and J 6 bases short, with 6 bases between. CDR1 is MGHDK, CDR2 SYGVNS, per germline. CDR3 coding DNA: TGTGCCAGCAGAGAAATCAATGAGCAGTTCTTC. This translates into CASREINEQFF.

The chain carries TRBV7-8 and TRBJ2-1; 13 positions agree with TRBD2. Looked up from germline, CDR1 is SGHVS and CDR2 is FQNEAQ. This CDR3 contains 15 residues. With V trimmed by 4 bases and J by 7 bases, 4 bases remained unmatched. The DNA for the CDR3 is TGTGCCAGCAGCTACGGACTAGCGGGAGTAAATGAGCAGTTCTTC. Translating gives CASSYGLAGVNEQFF. Full variable domain (missing parts from reference TRBV7-8 and TRBJ2-1): GAGVSQSPRYKVAKRGQDVALRCDPISGHVSLFWYQQALGQGPEFLTYFQNEAQLDKSGLPSDRFFAERPEGSVSTLKIQRTQQEDSAVYLCASSYGLAGVNEQFFGPGTRLTVL.